This is a list of T cell receptor beta chains from one sample in a study of blood T cell repertoires in COVID-19. The repertoire was sequenced with immunoSEQ multiplex PCR; TCRdb's copy has only in-frame clones and lacks some. The sample records 250,000 to 350,000 clones, approximately 86% being singletons. Material for sequencing was peripheral blood. The source of these receptors is a man between 18 and 35 years old with active or convalescent COVID-19. The CDR3 runs from the conserved cysteine through the conserved F or W. The D gene is left open where the match is weak. The size field is filled for only some rows; it gives once, few, many or a size class.

D gene	V gene	J gene	clone size	CDR3 protein	CDR3 DNA
.	TRBV5-8	TRBJ1-5	few	CASSFHQTFASGNQPQHF	TGTGCCAGCAGCTTCCATCAGACATTTGCTTCCGGCAATCAGCCCCAGCATTTT
.	TRBV5-1	TRBJ2-3	.	CASRSLRTDTQYF	TGCGCCAGCAGATCGTTGCGAACAGATACGCAGTATTTT
TRBD2	TRBV29-1	TRBJ2-7	.	CSAGRANSYEQYF	TGCAGCGCCGGGAGGGCAAACTCCTACGAGCAGTACTTC
.	TRBV5-4	TRBJ1-1	.	CASYSGPGNTEAFF	TGTGCCAGCTACAGCGGCCCCGGGAACACTGAAGCTTTCTTT
TRBD2	TRBV4-3	TRBJ2-3	.	CASSWTSGGTDTQYF	TGCGCCAGCTCCTGGACTAGCGGGGGCACAGATACGCAGTATTTT
TRBD1	TRBV19	TRBJ1-6	.	CASSKTGDPLAPLHF	TGTGCCAGTAGTAAGACAGGGGACCCTTTAGCTCCCCTCCACTTT
TRBD2	TRBV9	TRBJ2-7	.	CASSATSGGPPGEQYF	TGTGCCAGCAGCGCCACTAGCGGGGGGCCACCTGGCGAGCAGTACTTC
.	TRBV28	TRBJ1-5	.	CASSFTGWRNQPQHF	TGTGCCAGCAGTTTTACGGGGTGGAGGAATCAGCCCCAGCATTTT
.	TRBV3-1/TRBV3-2	TRBJ1-2	.	CASSQERGYGYTF	TGTGCCAGCAGCCAAGAAAGGGGGTATGGCTACACCTTC
.	TRBV5-4	TRBJ2-3	once	CASSLLADTTTDTQYF	TGTGCCAGCAGCCTACTCGCGGATACCACCACAGATACGCAGTATTTT
.	TRBV29-1	TRBJ1-2	.	CSVEEGGSHYGYTF	TGCAGCGTTGAAGAAGGCGGGTCGCACTATGGCTACACCTTC
.	TRBV2	TRBJ2-5	.	CASSARGGETQYF	TGTGCCAGCAGTGCAAGGGGAGGAGAGACCCAGTACTTC
TRBD2	TRBV27	TRBJ2-5	once	CASSLLRTSGGETQYF	TGTGCCAGCAGTTTATTGAGGACTAGCGGAGGGGAGACCCAGTACTTC
.	TRBV19	TRBJ1-4	.	CASRVIANEKLFF	TGTGCCAGCAGGGTTATTGCTAATGAAAAACTGTTTTTT
TRBD2	TRBV5-1	TRBJ2-5	.	CASSLSGGAETQYF	TGCGCCAGCTCGTTGAGCGGGGGGGCAGAGACCCAGTACTTC
.	TRBV21-1	TRBJ2-7	.	CASSNISGTGVREQYF	TGTGCCAGCAGCAATATATCTGGGACAGGGGTACGCGAGCAGTACTTC
.	TRBV7-8	TRBJ1-1	few	CASSFGGIMNTEAFF	TGTGCCAGCAGCTTTGGGGGGATAATGAACACTGAAGCTTTCTTT
TRBD2	TRBV4-2	TRBJ2-1	.	CASSQTSGRVGNEQFF	TGTGCCAGCAGCCAAACTAGCGGGAGGGTCGGCAATGAGCAGTTCTTC
TRBD1	TRBV5-4	TRBJ2-7	.	CASSSASRGYEQYF	TGTGCCAGCAGCTCCGCGAGCAGGGGGTACGAGCAGTACTTC
TRBD2	TRBV5-1	TRBJ2-1	once	CASSLTSGLYNEQFF	TGCGCCAGCAGCTTGACTAGCGGACTATACAATGAGCAGTTCTTC
TRBD1	TRBV11-2	TRBJ1-6	.	CASSPRRRGRTNSPLHF	TGTGCCAGCAGCCCACGCCGGAGGGGGCGGACTAATTCACCCCTCCACTTT
.	TRBV6-5	TRBJ1-1	.	CASRLDSRNTEAFF	TGTGCCAGCAGGCTCGATTCGAGGAACACTGAAGCTTTCTTT
.	TRBV5-6	TRBJ2-7	.	CASSGLRHEQYF	TGTGCCAGCAGCGGGCTAAGGCACGAGCAGTACTTC
.	TRBV12-3/TRBV12-4	TRBJ1-5	.	CASREGQNQPQHF	TGTGCCAGCAGGGAAGGACAGAATCAGCCCCAGCATTTT
TRBD1	TRBV7-9	TRBJ1-2	once	CASSFPDRNLYGYTF	TGTGCCAGCAGCTTCCCGGACAGGAACCTCTATGGCTACACCTTC
.	TRBV25-1	TRBJ2-1	.	CASSLEGGAYNEQFF	TGTGCCAGCAGCTTGGAGGGGGGGGCTTACAATGAGCAGTTCTTC
TRBD1	TRBV19	TRBJ1-1	.	CASSSGQGDTEAFF	TGTGCCAGTAGTAGTGGACAGGGGGACACTGAAGCTTTCTTT
TRBD1	TRBV18	TRBJ1-5	.	CASSPGQQNQPQHF	TGTGCCAGCTCCCCGGGACAGCAGAATCAGCCCCAGCATTTT
.	TRBV2	TRBJ2-1	.	CASSGPRQGGEQFF	TGTGCCAGCAGTGGACCCCGGCAGGGTGGGGAGCAGTTCTTC
TRBD1	TRBV25-1	TRBJ1-3	.	CASSYRGGNTIYF	TGTGCCAGCAGTTACAGGGGTGGAAACACCATATATTTT
TRBD2	TRBV7-2	TRBJ2-1	.	CASSRSGTSADEQFF	TGTGCCAGCAGCCGCTCCGGGACTAGCGCCGACGAGCAGTTCTTC
TRBD1	TRBV15	TRBJ2-7	.	CATSSRDSYEQYF	TGTGCCACCAGCAGCCGGGACAGTTACGAGCAGTACTTC
TRBD1	TRBV10-1	TRBJ2-2	.	CASRATPGQGTETGELFF	TGCGCCAGCAGAGCTACACCGGGACAGGGGACAGAGACCGGGGAGCTGTTTTTT
TRBD1	TRBV3-1/TRBV3-2	TRBJ1-2	.	CASSQLQGGGYTF	TGTGCCAGCAGCCAACTACAGGGGGGCGGCTACACCTTC
TRBD1	TRBV6-4	TRBJ2-1	.	CASSDGQGAGQFF	TGTGCCAGCAGTGACGGACAGGGGGCCGGGCAGTTCTTC
TRBD2	TRBV4-1	TRBJ2-1	.	CASSSLGLAGNEQFF	TGCGCCAGCAGCTCTTTGGGACTAGCGGGGAATGAGCAGTTCTTC
TRBD1	TRBV28	TRBJ1-4	.	CASSRAGTGGGWEKLFF	TGTGCCAGCAGTAGAGCCGGGACAGGGGGAGGTTGGGAAAAACTGTTTTTT
.	TRBV7-9	TRBJ2-3	.	CASSWVSSAGDTQYF	TGTGCCAGCAGCTGGGTTTCTAGCGCCGGGGATACGCAGTATTTT
.	TRBV21-1	TRBJ2-2	.	CASSPGQGDTGELFF	TGTGCCAGCAGCCCAGGACAGGGGGACACCGGGGAGCTGTTTTTT
.	TRBV19	TRBJ2-1	.	CASSSRDSLPPDEQFF	TGTGCCAGTAGTTCCCGGGACTCTCTTCCCCCCGACGAGCAGTTCTTC
.	TRBV4-3	TRBJ1-6	.	CASSQETLDSDNSPLHF	TGCGCCAGCAGCCAAGAAACCCTGGACAGCGATAATTCACCCCTCCACTTT
.	TRBV20-1	TRBJ1-2	many	CSASRGGGYGYTF	TGCAGTGCTAGTAGAGGGGGGGGCTATGGCTACACCTTC